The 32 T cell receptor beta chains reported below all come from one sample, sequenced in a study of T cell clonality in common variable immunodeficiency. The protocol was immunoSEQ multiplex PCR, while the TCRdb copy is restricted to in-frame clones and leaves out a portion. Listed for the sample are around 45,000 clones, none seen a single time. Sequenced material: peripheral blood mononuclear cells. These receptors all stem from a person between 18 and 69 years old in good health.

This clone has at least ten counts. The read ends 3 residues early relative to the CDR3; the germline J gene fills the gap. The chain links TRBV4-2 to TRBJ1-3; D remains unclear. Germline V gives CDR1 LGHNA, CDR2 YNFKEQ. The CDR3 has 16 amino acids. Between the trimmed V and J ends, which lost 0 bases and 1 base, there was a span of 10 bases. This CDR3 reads CASSQDLQGSGNTIYF. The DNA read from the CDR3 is TGTGCCAGCAGCCAAGATCTGCAAGGGTCTGGAAACACC.

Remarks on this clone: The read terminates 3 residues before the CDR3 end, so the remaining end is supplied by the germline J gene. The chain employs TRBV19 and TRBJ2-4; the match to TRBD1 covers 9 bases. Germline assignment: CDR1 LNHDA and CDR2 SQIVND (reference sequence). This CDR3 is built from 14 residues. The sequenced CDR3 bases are TGTGCCAGTAGATCGACAGGGGGGAGCTATGGT. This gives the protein CASRSTGGSYG. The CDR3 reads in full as CASRSTGGSYGQYF.

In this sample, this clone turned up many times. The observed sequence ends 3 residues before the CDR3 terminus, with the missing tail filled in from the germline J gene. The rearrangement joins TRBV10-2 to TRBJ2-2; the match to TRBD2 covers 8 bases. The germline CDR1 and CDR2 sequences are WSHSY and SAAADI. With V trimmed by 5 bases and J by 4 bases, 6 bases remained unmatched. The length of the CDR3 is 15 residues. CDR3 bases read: TGCGCCAGCAGTACCGGGACTAGGGGCACCGGGGAG. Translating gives CASSTGTRGTGE. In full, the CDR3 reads CASSTGTRGTGELFF.

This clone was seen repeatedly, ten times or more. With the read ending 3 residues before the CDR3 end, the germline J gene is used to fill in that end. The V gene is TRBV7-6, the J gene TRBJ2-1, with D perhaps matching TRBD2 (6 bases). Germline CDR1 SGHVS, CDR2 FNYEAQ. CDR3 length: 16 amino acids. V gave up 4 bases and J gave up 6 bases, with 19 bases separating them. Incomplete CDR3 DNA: TGTGCCAGCAGCTCTTACGAGGGGAGGCGGCGCAATGAG. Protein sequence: CASSSYEGRRRNE. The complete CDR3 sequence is CASSSYEGRRRNEQFF.

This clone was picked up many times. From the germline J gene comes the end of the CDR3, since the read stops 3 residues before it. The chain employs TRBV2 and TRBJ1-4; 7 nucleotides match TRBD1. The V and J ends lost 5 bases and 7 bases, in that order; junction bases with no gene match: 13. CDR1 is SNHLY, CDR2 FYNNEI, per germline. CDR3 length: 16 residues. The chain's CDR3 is CASSPQGLAGSEKLFF. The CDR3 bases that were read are TGTGCCAGCAGTCCACAGGGGCTCGCCGGTTCTGAAAAA.

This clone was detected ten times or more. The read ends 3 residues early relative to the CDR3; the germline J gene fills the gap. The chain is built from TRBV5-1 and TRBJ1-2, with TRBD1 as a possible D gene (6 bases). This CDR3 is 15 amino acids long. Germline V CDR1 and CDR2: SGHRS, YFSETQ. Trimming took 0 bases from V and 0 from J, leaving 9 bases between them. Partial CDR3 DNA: TGCGCCAGCAGCTTGGCCCCAGGGGCTAACTATGGC. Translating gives CASSLAPGANYG. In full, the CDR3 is CASSLAPGANYGYTF.

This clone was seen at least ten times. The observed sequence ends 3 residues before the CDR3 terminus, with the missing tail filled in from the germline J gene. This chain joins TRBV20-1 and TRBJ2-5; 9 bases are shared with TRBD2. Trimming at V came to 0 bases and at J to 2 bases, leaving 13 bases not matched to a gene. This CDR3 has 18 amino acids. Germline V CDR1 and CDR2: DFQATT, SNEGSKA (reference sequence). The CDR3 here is CSARDGALSSGMQETQYF. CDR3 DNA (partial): TGCAGTGCTAGAGACGGGGCCTTGTCTAGCGGGATGCAAGAGACC.

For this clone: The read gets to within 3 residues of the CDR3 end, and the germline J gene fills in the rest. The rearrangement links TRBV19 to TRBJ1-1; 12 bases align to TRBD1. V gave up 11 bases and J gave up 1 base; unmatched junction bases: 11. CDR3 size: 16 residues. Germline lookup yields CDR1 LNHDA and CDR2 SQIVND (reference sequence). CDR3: CACSPGTGGWNTEAFF. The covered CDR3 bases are TGTGCCTGTTCCCCGGGGACAGGGGGCTGGAACACTGAA.

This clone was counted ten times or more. Partial CDR3 DNA: TGTGCCAGCAGTCGCCAAAGCCCGAGCTCCTACGAG. This encodes CASSRQSPSSYE. The whole CDR3 sequence is CASSRQSPSSYEQYF. This chain connects TRBV6-2 or TRBV6-3 to TRBJ2-7; D gene unclear. The CDR3 extends 3 residues past the end of the read, so its final part is completed from the germline J gene. Trimming left V 5 bases short and J 0 bases short, with 14 bases between. Germline V lookup: CDR1 MNHEY, CDR2 SVGEGT. This CDR3 is 15 amino acids long.

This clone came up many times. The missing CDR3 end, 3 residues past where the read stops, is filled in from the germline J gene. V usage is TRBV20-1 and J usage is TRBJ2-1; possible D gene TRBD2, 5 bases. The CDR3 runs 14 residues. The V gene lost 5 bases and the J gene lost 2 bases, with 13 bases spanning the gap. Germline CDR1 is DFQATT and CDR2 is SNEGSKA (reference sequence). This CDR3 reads CSARLRGPYNEQFF. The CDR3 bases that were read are TGCAGTGCTCGCCTTCGGGGTCCCTACAATGAG.

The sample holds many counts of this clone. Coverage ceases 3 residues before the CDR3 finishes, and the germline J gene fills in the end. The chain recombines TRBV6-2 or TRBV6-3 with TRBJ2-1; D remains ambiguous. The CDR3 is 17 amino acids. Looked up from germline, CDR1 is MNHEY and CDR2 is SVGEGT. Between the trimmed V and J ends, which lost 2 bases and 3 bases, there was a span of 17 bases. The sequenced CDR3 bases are TGTGCCAGCAGTTACGCAGGTTACGTCGGCAACTACAATGAG. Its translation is CASSYAGYVGNYNE. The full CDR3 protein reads CASSYAGYVGNYNEQFF.

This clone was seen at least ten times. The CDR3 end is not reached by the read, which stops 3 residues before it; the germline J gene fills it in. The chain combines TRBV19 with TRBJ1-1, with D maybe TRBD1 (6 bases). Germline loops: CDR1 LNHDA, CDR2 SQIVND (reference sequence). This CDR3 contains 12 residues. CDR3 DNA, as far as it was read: TGTGCCGTTACAGGGACCGTTTTCTGG. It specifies CAVTGTVFW. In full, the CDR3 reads CAVTGTVFWAFF.

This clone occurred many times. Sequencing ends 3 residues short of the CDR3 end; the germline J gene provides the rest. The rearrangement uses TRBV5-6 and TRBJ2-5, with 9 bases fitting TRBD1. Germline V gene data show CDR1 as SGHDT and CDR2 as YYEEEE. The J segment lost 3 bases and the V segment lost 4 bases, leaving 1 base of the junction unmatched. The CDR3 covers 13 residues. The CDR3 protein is CASSRQGEETQYF. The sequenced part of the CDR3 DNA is TGTGCCAGCAGCCGACAGGGGGAAGAGACC.

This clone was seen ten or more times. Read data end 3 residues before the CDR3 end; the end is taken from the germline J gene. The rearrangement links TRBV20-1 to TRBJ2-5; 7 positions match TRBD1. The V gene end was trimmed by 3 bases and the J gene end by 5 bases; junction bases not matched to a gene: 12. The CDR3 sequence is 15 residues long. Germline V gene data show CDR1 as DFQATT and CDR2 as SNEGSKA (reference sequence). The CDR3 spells CSARYRGGIQETQYF. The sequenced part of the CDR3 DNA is TGCAGTGCTAGGTACAGGGGCGGCATCCAGGAGACC.

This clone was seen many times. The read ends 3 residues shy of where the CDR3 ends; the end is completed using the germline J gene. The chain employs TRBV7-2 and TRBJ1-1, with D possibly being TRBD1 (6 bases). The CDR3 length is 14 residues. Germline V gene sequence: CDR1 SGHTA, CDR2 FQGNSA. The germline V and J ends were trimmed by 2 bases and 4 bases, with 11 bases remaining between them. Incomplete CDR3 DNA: TGTGCCAGCAGCTTACAGGGGAGAACCACTGAA. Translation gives CASSLQGRTTE. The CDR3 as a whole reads CASSLQGRTTEAFF.

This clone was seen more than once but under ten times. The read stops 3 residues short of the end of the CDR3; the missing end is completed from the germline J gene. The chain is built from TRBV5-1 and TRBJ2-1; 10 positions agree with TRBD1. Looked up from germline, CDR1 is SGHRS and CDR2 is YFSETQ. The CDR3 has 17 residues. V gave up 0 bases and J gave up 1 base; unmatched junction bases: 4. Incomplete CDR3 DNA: TGCGCCAGCAGCTTGGAACGGGGACAGGGGTCCTACAATGAG. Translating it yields CASSLERGQGSYNE. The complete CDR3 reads CASSLERGQGSYNEQFF.

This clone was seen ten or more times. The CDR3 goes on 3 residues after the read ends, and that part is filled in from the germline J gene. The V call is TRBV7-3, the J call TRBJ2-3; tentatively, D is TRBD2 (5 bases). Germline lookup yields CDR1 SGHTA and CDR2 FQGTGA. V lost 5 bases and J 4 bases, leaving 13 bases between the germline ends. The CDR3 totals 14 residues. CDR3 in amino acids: CASSPQAGPDTQYF. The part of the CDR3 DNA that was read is TGTGCCAGCAGCCCTCAGGCGGGTCCAGATACG.

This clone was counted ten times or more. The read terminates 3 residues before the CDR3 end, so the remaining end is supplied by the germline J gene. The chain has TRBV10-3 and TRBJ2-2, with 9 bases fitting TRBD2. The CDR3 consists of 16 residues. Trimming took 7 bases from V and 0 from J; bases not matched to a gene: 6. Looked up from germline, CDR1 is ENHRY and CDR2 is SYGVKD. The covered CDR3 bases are TGTGCCATCAACCCTCTAGCGGGGTCGAACACCGGGGAG. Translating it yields CAINPLAGSNTGE. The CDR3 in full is CAINPLAGSNTGELFF.

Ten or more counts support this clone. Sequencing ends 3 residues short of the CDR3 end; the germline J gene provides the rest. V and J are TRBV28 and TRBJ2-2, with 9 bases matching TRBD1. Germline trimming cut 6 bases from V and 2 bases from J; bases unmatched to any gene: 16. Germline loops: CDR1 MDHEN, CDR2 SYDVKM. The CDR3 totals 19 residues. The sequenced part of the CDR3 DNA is TGTGCCAGCAGCTATAACAGGGGGCTGTCGTCCCGAAACACCGGGGAG. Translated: CASSYNRGLSSRNTGE. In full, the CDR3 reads CASSYNRGLSSRNTGELFF.

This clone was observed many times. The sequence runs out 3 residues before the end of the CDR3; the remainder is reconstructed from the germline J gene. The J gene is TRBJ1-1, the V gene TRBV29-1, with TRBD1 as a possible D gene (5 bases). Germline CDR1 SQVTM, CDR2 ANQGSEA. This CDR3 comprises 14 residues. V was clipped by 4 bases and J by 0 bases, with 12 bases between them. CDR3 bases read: TGCAGCGTTGGGTCGGGGGGGTTGAACACTGAA. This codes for CSVGSGGLNTE. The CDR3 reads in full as CSVGSGGLNTEAFF.

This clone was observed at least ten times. This chain's CDR3 is CASSRDRVRGNTIYF. Incomplete CDR3 DNA: TGCGCCAGCAGCCGGGACAGGGTGAGAGGAAACACC. The gene calls are TRBV5-1 and TRBJ1-3, with 9 nucleotides matching TRBD1. The read is 3 residues too short to cover the CDR3 end, so that end is filled in from the germline J gene. This CDR3 has 15 amino acids. Germline-derived CDR1 and CDR2 are SGHRS and YFSETQ. With V trimmed by 4 bases and J by 4 bases, 6 bases remained unmatched.

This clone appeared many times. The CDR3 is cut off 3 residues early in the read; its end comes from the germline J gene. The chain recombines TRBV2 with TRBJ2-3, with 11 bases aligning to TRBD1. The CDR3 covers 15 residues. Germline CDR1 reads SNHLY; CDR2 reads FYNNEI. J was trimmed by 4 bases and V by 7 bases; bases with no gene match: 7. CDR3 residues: CASNEGQGGADTQYF. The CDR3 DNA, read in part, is TGTGCCAGCAACGAGGGACAGGGGGGGGCAGATACG.

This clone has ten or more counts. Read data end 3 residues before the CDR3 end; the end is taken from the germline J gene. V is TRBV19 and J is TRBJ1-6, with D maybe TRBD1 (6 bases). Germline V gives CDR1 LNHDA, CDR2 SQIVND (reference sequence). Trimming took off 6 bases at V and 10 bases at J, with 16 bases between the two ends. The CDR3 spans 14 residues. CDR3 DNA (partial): TGTGCCAGTAGGGGGGCCGACTATAGGTCACCC. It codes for CASRGADYRSP. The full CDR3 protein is CASRGADYRSPLHF.

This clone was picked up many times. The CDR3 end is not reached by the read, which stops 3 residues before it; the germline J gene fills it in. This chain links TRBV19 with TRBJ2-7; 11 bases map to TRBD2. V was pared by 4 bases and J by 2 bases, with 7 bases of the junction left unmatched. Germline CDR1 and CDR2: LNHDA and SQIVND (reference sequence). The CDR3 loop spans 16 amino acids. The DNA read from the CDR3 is TGTGCCAGTAGTACGGGGATACTAGCGGGAGCCTACGAG. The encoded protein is CASSTGILAGAYE. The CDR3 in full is CASSTGILAGAYEQYF.

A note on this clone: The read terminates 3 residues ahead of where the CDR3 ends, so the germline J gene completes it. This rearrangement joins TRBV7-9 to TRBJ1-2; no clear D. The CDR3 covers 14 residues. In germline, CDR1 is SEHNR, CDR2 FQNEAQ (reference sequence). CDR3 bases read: TGTGCCAGCAGCTTAGATACTTTCTCCTACGAC. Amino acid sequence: CASSLDTFSYD. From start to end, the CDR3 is CASSLDTFSYDYTF.

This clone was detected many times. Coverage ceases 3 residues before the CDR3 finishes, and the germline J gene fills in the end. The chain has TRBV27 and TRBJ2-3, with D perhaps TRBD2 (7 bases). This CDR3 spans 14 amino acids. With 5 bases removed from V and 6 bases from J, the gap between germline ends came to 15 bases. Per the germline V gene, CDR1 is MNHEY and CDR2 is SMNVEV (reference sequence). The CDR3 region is CASSLIGGHDTQYF. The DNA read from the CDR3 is TGTGCCAGCAGTCTCATCGGGGGGCACGATACG.

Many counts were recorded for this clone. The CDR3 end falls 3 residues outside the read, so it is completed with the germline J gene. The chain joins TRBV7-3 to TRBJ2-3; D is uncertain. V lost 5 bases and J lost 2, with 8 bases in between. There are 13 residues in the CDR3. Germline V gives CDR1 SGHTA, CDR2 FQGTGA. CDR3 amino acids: CASSPGSTDTQYF. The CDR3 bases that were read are TGTGCCAGCAGCCCCGGGTCCACAGATACG.

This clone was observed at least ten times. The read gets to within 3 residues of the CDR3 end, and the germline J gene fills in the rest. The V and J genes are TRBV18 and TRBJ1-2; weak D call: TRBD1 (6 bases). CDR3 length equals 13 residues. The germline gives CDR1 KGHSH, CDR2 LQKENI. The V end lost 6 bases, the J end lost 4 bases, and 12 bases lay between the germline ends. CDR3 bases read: TGTGCCAGCTCCCCTCCAGGGGTCTATGGC. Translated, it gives CASSPPGVYG. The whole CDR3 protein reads CASSPPGVYGYTF.

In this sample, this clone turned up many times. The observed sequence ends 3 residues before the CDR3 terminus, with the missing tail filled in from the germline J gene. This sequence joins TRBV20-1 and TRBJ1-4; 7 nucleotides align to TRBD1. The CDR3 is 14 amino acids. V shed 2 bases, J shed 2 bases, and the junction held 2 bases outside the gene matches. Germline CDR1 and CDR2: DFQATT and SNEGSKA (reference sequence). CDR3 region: CSARRGPTNEKLFF. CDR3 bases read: TGCAGTGCTAGAAGGGGGCCGACTAATGAAAAA.

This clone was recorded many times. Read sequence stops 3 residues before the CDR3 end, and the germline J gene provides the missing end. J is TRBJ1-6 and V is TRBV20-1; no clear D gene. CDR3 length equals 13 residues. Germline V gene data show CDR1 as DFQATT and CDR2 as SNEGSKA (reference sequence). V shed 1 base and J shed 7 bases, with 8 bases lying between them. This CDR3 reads CSARVQRNSPLHF. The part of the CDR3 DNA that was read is TGCAGTGCTAGAGTTCAAAGGAATTCACCC.

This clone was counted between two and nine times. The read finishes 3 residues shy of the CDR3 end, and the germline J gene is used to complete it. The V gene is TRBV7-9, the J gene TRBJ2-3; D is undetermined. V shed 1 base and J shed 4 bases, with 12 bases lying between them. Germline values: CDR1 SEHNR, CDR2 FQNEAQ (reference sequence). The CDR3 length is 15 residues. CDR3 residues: CASSLVRNRADTQYF. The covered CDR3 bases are TGTGCCAGCAGCTTAGTCCGCAACCGCGCAGATACG.

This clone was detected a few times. The sequenced part of the CDR3 DNA is TGCAGTGCTAGGCCCGGGACTAGCGGGAGAAATGAG. This translates into CSARPGTSGRNE. The CDR3 in full is CSARPGTSGRNEQFF. J is TRBJ2-1 and V is TRBV20-1; TRBD2 matches at 14 bases. The read ends 3 residues before the CDR3 terminus; that terminus is restored from the germline J gene. The CDR3 spans 15 residues. With V trimmed by 3 bases and J by 7 bases, 5 bases remained unmatched. Per the germline V gene, CDR1 is DFQATT and CDR2 is SNEGSKA (reference sequence).